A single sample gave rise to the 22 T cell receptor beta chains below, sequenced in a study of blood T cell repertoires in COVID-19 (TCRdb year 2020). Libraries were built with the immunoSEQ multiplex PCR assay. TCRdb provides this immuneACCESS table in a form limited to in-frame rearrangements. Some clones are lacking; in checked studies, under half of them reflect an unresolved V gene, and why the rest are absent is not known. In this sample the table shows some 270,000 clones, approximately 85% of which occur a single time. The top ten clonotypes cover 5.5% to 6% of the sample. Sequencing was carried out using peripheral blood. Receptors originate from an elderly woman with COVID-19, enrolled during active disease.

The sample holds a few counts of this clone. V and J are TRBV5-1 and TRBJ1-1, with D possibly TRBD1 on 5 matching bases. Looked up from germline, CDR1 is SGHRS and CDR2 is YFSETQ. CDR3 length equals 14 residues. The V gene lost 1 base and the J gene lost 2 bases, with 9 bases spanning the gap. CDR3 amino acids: CASSLIGDNTEAFF. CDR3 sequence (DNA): TGCGCCAGCAGCTTGATAGGGGATAACACTGAAGCTTTCTTT.

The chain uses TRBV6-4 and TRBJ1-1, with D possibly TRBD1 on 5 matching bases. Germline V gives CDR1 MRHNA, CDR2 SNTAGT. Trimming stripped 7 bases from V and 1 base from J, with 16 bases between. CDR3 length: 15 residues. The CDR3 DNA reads TGTGCCAGCACACCGAACGGGGGGGGGAACACTGAAGCTTTCTTT. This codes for CASTPNGGGNTEAFF.

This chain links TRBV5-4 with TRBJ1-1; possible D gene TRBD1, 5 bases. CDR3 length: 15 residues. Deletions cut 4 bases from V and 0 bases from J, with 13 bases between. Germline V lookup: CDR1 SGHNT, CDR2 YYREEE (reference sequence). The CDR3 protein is CASSPFGGLNTEAFF. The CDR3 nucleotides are TGTGCCAGCAGCCCCTTCGGGGGTTTGAACACTGAAGCTTTCTTT.

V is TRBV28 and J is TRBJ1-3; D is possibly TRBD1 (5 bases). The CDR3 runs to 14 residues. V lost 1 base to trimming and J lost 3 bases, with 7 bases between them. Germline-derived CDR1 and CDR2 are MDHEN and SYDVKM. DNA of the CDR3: TGTGCCAGCAGTTTATTAGGGGTTGGAAACACCATATATTTT. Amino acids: CASSLLGVGNTIYF.

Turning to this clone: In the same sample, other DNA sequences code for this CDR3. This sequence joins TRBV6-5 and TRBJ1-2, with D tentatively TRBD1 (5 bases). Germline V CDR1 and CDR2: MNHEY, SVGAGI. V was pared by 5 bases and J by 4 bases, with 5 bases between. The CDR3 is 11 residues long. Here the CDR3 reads CASSQGYGYTF. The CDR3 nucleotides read TGTGCCAGCAGTCAGGGCTATGGCTACACCTTC.

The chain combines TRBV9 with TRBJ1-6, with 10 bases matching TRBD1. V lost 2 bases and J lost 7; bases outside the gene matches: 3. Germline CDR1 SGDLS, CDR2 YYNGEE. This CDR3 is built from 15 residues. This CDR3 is CASSVQGQGNSPLHF. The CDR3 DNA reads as TGTGCCAGCAGCGTCCAGGGACAGGGGAATTCACCCCTCCACTTT.

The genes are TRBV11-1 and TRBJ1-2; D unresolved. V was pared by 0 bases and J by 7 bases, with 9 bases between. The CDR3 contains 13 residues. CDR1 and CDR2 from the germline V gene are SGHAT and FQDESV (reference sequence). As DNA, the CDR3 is TGTGCCAGCAGCTTAGCCCCCGGTCTTGGCTACACCTTC. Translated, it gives CASSLAPGLGYTF. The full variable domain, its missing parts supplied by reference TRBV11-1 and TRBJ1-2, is EAEVAQSPRYKITEKSQAVAFWCDPISGHATLYWYRQILGQGPELLVQFQDESVVDDSQLPKDRFSAERLKGVDSTLKIQPAELGDSAMYLCASSLAPGLGYTFGSGTRLTVV.

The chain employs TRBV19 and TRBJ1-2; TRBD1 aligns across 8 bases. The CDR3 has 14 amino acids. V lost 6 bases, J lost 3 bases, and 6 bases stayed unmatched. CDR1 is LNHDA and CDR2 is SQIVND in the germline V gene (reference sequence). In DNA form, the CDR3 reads TGTGCCAGTAGACCGCCGGGACAGGACTATGGCTACACCTTC. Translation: CASRPPGQDYGYTF. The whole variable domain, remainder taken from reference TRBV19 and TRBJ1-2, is DGGITQSPKYLFRKEGQNVTLSCEQNLNHDAMYWYRQDPGQGLRLIYYSQIVNDFQKGDIAEGYSVSREKKESFPLTVTSAQKNPTAFYLCASRPPGQDYGYTFGSGTRLTVV.

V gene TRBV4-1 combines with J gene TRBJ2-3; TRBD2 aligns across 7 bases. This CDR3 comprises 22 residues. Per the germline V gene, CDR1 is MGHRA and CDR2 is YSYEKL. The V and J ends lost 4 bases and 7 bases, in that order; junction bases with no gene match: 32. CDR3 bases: TGCGCCAGCAGCCCTGAAAGTGTCAAAGGCGGCGGGGGAACCCCAAAGGCAAATACGCAGTATTTT. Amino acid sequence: CASSPESVKGGGGTPKANTQYF.

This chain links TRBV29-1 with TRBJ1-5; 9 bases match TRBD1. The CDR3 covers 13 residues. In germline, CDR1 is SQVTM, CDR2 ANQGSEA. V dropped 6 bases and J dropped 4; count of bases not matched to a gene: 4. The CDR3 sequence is CSVRDRANQPQHF. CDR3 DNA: TGCAGCGTGCGGGACAGGGCTAATCAGCCCCAGCATTTT.

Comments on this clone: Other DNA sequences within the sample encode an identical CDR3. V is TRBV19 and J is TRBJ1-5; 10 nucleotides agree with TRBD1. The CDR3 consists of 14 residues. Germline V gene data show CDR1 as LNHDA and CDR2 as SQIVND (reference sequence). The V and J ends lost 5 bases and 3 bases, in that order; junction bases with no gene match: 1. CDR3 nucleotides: TGTGCCAGTAGTGGGACAGGGGTCAATCAGCCCCAGCATTTT. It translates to CASSGTGVNQPQHF.

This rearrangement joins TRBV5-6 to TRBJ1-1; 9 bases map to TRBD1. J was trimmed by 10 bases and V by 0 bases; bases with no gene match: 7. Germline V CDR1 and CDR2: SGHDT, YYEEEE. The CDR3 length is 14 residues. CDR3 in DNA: TGTGCCAGCAGCTTGGAGGGACAGGGCTTTGGAGCTTTCTTT. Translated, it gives CASSLEGQGFGAFF.

The CDR3, as DNA: TGTGCCAGCAGACAAACAGGGGCCGGAACTGAAGCTTTCTTT. Its protein is CASRQTGAGTEAFF. The chain uses TRBV6-5 and TRBJ1-1, with 7 positions matching TRBD1. The V gene end was trimmed by 6 bases and the J gene end by 5 bases; junction bases not matched to a gene: 9. This CDR3 contains 14 residues. Germline loops: CDR1 MNHEY, CDR2 SVGAGI.

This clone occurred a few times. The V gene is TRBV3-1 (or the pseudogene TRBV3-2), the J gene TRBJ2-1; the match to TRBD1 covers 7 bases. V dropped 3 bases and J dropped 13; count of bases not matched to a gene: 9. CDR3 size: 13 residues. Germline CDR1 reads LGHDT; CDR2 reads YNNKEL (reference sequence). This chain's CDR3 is CASSQKAGTVQFF. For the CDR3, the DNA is TGTGCCAGCAGCCAGAAAGCCGGGACAGTTCAGTTCTTC.

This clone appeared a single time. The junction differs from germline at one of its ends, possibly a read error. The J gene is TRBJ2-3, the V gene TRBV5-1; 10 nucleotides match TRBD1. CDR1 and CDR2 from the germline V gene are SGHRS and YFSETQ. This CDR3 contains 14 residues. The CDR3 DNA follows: TGCGCCGGCAGACAGGGGGCGGGCACAGATACGCAGTATTTT. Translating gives CAGRQGAGTDTQYF.

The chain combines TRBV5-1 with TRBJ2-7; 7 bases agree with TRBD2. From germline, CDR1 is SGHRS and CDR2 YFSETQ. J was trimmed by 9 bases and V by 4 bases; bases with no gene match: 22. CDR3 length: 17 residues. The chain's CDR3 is CASSQGGTQMTGVGQYF. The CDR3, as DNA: TGCGCCAGCAGCCAGGGAGGGACGCAAATGACGGGGGTCGGGCAGTACTTC.

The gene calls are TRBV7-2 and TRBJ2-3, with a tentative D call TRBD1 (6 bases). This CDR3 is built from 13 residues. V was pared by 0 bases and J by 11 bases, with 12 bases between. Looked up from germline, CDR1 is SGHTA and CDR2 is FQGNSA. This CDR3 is CASSLAGAVGQYF. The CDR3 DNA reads TGTGCCAGCAGCTTAGCGGGGGCTGTAGGGCAGTATTTT. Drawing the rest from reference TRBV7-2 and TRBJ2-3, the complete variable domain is GAGVSQSPSNKVTEKGKDVELRCDPISGHTALYWYRQSLGQGLEFLIYFQGNSAPDKSGLPSDRFSAERTGGSVSTLTIQRTQQEDSAVYLCASSLAGAVGQYFGPGTRLTVL.

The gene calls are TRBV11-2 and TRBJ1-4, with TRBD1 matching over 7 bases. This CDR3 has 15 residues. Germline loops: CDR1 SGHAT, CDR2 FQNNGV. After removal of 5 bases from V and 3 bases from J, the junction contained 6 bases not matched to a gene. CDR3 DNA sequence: TGTGCCAGCAGCCTCTCGACAGGGTCTAATGAAAAACTGTTTTTT. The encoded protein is CASSLSTGSNEKLFF.

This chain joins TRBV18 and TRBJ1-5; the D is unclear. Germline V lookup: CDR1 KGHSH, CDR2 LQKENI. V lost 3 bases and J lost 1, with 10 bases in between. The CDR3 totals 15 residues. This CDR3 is CASSPSAASNQPQHF. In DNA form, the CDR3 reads TGTGCCAGCTCACCGAGTGCGGCAAGCAATCAGCCCCAGCATTTT.

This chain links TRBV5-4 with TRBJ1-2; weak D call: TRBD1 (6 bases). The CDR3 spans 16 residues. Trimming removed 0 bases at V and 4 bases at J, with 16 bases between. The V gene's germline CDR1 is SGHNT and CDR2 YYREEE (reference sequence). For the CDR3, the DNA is TGTGCCAGCAGCTTGGACAGGACGGGGGGCTTCTATGGCTACACCTTC. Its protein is CASSLDRTGGFYGYTF.

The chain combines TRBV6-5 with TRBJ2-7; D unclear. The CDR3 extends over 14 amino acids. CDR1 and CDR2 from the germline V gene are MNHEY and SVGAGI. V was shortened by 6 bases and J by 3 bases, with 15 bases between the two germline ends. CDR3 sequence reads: CASSSHTANYEQYF. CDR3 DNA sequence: TGTGCCAGCAGCTCACACACCGCCAACTACGAGCAGTACTTC.

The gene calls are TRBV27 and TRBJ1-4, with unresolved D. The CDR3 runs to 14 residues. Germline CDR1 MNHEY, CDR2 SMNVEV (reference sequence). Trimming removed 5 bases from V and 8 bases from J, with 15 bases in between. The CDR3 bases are TGTGCCAGCAGTCCCCGAACGGGTGGGGAAAAACTGTTTTTT. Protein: CASSPRTGGEKLFF.